A selection of T cell receptor beta chains follows, all from one sample in a study of regulatory T cells in long-lasting Graves disease. Each CDR3 protein gets one entry after TCRdb re-called the multiplex PCR reads with MiXCR. The sample records 300,000 to 500,000 distinct CDR3 sequences, less than 25% being singletons. The material sequenced was peripheral blood mononuclear cells (PBMCs), taken when the disease was refractory, from a patient treated with antithyroid drugs. The origin of the receptors is a female donor with Graves disease. The CDR3 runs from the conserved cysteine through the conserved F or W. Each record gives: J gene, V gene, CDR3 protein.

j_call: TRBJ1-5; v_call: TRBV28; cdr3_aa: CASGPGARNSNQPQHF
j_call: TRBJ1-6; v_call: TRBV28; cdr3_aa: CASKEDSRANSPLHF
j_call: TRBJ2-2; v_call: TRBV10-3; cdr3_aa: CAISDVRFGNTGELFF
j_call: TRBJ1-3; v_call: TRBV4-1; cdr3_aa: CASSQVTVVGNTIYF
j_call: TRBJ2-5; v_call: TRBV5-1; cdr3_aa: CASRGSDRGHETQYF
j_call: TRBJ2-7; v_call: TRBV6-2/TRBV6-3; cdr3_aa: CASSYVPGEQYF
j_call: TRBJ2-7; v_call: TRBV27; cdr3_aa: CASSLSRSSYEQYF
j_call: TRBJ2-7; v_call: TRBV29-1; cdr3_aa: CSVGLPAAYEQYF
j_call: TRBJ1-1; v_call: TRBV29-1; cdr3_aa: CSVEDNGELDTEAFF
j_call: TRBJ1-1; v_call: TRBV20-1; cdr3_aa: CSAFPEDTEAFF
j_call: TRBJ2-1; v_call: TRBV3-1; cdr3_aa: CASSQPPYLEQFF
j_call: TRBJ2-2; v_call: TRBV20-1; cdr3_aa: CSAPDHSGRDKNTGELFF
j_call: TRBJ2-7; v_call: TRBV3-1; cdr3_aa: CASSGGPGGLSYEQYF
j_call: TRBJ2-7; v_call: TRBV29-1; cdr3_aa: CSVADRGHSYEQYF
j_call: TRBJ2-2; v_call: TRBV7-2; cdr3_aa: CPSSVASGSYTGELFF
j_call: TRBJ1-1; v_call: TRBV6-1; cdr3_aa: CATGLTGTNTEAFF
j_call: TRBJ1-4; v_call: TRBV3-1; cdr3_aa: CASSPPGVTNEKLFF
j_call: TRBJ2-3; v_call: TRBV28; cdr3_aa: CASSLNLFVFGSPPSTDTQYF
j_call: TRBJ2-7; v_call: TRBV12-3/TRBV12-4; cdr3_aa: CASSLSGGYEQYF